This T cell receptor beta chain was documented in a study of graft-versus-host responses after intestinal transplantation. Clones were sequenced by immunoSEQ multiplex PCR, and TCRdb holds only the in-frame ones, with some missing. The sample gives around 97,000 clones, 75% to 95% of which show up once; 5% to 6.5% is in the top ten. As to this clone: Its antigen is not identified.

Germline values: CDR1 SGHRS, CDR2 YFSETQ. The V and J ends lost 5 bases and 3 bases, in that order; junction bases with no gene match: 9. The CDR3 is made up of 15 amino acids. The genes are TRBV5-1 and TRBJ2-3; 7 bases fit TRBD1. The specimen comprised unstimulated CD8+ T cells sorted from spleen or lymph node cells, sampled before intestinal transplant. The receptor was derived from a human donor who received an intestinal transplant. Here the CDR3 reads CASRNIDRATDTQYF. The CDR3 DNA reads as TGCGCCAGCAGAAATATCGACAGGGCGACAGATACGCAGTATTTT.